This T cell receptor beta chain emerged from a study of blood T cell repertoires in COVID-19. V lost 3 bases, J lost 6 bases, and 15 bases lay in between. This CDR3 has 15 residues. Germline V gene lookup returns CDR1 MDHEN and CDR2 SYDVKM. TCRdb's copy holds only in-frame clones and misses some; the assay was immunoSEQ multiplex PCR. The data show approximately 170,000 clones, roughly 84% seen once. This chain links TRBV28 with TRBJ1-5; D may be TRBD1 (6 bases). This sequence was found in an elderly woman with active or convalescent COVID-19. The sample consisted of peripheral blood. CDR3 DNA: TGTGCCAGCAGTTTCCGGAACAGGGATGGTCAGCCCCAGCATTTT. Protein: CASSFRNRDGQPQHF. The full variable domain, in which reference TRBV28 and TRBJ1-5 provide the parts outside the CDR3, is DVKVTQSSRYLVKRTGEKVFLECVQDMDHENMFWYRQDPGLGLRLIYFSYDVKMKEKGDIPEGYSVSREKKERFSLILESASTNQTSMYLCASSFRNRDGQPQHFGDGTRLSIL.